This T cell receptor (beta chain) was captured by sequencing in a study of kidney transplant recipient with SARS-CoV-2 infection. Germline V gene lookup returns CDR1 SGHKS and CDR2 YYEKEE (reference sequence). V lost 4 bases, J lost 2 bases, and 16 bases lay in between. The CDR3 length is 15 residues. This clonotype has at least ten counts. TCRdb redid the calling of the reads with MiXCR, one entry per CDR3 protein. The repertoire holds under 300,000 distinct CDR3 sequences, with about 30% as singletons. The material was a blood sample, obtained at baseline and on day 111 from a kidney transplant recipient. This clonotype was obtained from a young adult male patient who had COVID-19 and was a kidney transplant recipient. Some T cells here may be from the graft donor. J is TRBJ2-7 and V is TRBV5-5; D possibly corresponds to TRBD2 (6 bases). The CDR3 region is CASSRGRFAPYEQYF. DNA of the CDR3: TGTGCCAGCAGCCGGGGGAGATTCGCCCCCTACGAGCAGTACTTC. The full variable domain, rest sourced from reference TRBV5-5 and TRBJ2-7, is DAGVTQSPTHLIKTRGQQVTLRCSPISGHKSVSWYQQVLGQGPQFIFQYYEKEERGRGNFPDRFSARQFPNYSSELNVNALLLGDSALYLCASSRGRFAPYEQYFGPGTRLTVT.